The 12 T cell receptor beta chains below come from one sample, sequenced in a study of shared clonotypes between healthy human individuals. Produced via immunoSEQ multiplex PCR; TCRdb's table is partial and in-frame only. The data show about 480,000 clones, approximately 79% seen once. Specimen: PBMCs. The receptors derive from a woman aged 40 to 50 in good health. Some clones in this sample may be carry-over from other donors' samples.

CDR3 sequence (DNA): TGTGCCAGCAGTCGTCCTTTTGGCTACACCTTC. It translates to CASSRPFGYTF. The chain employs TRBV28 and TRBJ1-2, with D unclear. The V and J ends lost 5 bases and 7 bases respectively, with 8 bases between them. Germline V gene data show CDR1 as MDHEN and CDR2 as SYDVKM. The CDR3 consists of 11 residues.

This clone has just one count. V gene TRBV7-2 combines with J gene TRBJ2-5; maybe TRBD1 (6 bases). The V and J ends lost 7 bases and 5 bases respectively, with 14 bases between them. Per germline, CDR1 SGHTA and CDR2 FQGNSA. This CDR3 is built from 13 residues. The CDR3 DNA reads TGTGCCAGCACCTCCGTTAGGGGGGAGACCCAGTACTTC. This translates into CASTSVRGETQYF.

V and J are TRBV7-3 and TRBJ2-5; D is uncertain. The CDR3 consists of 11 residues. Germline CDR1 reads SGHTA; CDR2 reads FQGTGA. The ends were cut back, 3 bases at V and 5 bases at J, with 4 bases in the middle. This CDR3 is CASSFLETQYF. The CDR3 DNA follows: TGTGCCAGCAGCTTCTTGGAGACCCAGTACTTC.

The chain joins TRBV19 to TRBJ2-2; a possible D gene is TRBD1 (6 bases). V lost 5 bases to trimming and J lost 5 bases, with 12 bases between them. Germline V lookup: CDR1 LNHDA, CDR2 SQIVND (reference sequence). The CDR3 has 14 residues. CDR3 coding DNA: TGTGCCAGTAGTCTGGGACAATCAACCGGGGAGCTGTTTTTT. It is translated as CASSLGQSTGELFF.

This chain connects TRBV5-1 to TRBJ2-3, with 7 positions matching TRBD2. The length of the CDR3 is 16 residues. CDR1 and CDR2 from the germline V gene are SGHRS and YFSETQ. V lost 4 bases and J lost 3; bases outside the gene matches: 11. This CDR3 is CASSPEGRRETDTQYF. CDR3 DNA sequence: TGCGCCAGCAGCCCAGAAGGTCGGCGGGAGACAGATACGCAGTATTTT.

The chain carries TRBV7-2 and TRBJ2-5; 8 bases match TRBD2. This CDR3 comprises 14 residues. Trimming cost V 6 bases and J 7 bases; bases outside gene matches: 10. Germline V gene sequence: CDR1 SGHTA, CDR2 FQGNSA. The CDR3 DNA sequence: TGTGCCAGCAGTTCAGCCGGGAGGGCCGGGACCCAGTACTTC. It yields the protein CASSSAGRAGTQYF. Filled out from reference TRBV7-2 and TRBJ2-5, the complete variable domain reads GAGVSQSPSNKVTEKGKDVELRCDPISGHTALYWYRQSLGQGLEFLIYFQGNSAPDKSGLPSDRFSAERTGGSVSTLTIQRTQQEDSAVYLCASSSAGRAGTQYFGPGTRLLVL.

The chain uses TRBV7-2 and TRBJ2-5; TRBD2 agrees at 8 bases. The CDR3 is 16 amino acids. Germline CDR1 reads SGHTA; CDR2 reads FQGNSA. The ends lost 0 bases at V and 2 bases at J; junction bases unmatched: 5. CDR3 protein: CASSLASTGGQETQYF. The CDR3 bases are TGTGCCAGCAGCTTAGCCTCAACGGGAGGGCAAGAGACCCAGTACTTC. The variable domain in full, with the rest retrieved from reference TRBV7-2 and TRBJ2-5, is GAGVSQSPSNKVTEKGKDVELRCDPISGHTALYWYRQSLGQGLEFLIYFQGNSAPDKSGLPSDRFSAERTGGSVSTLTIQRTQQEDSAVYLCASSLASTGGQETQYFGPGTRLLVL.

This clone came up a few times. The rearrangement uses TRBV29-1 and TRBJ1-1; 8 bases map to TRBD1. Germline V gene data show CDR1 as SQVTM and CDR2 as ANQGSEA. Trimming cost V 7 bases and J 5 bases; bases outside gene matches: 9. This CDR3 spans 13 amino acids. The CDR3 DNA follows: TGCAGCGCCGTGCAGGGGGCTAGGACTGAAGCTTTCTTT. Translation gives CSAVQGARTEAFF.

This clone was observed once. The chain combines TRBV4-3 with TRBJ2-1, with TRBD2 as a possible D gene (5 bases). The germline CDR1 and CDR2 sequences are LGHNA and YSLEER. The CDR3 spans 17 residues. Trimming removed 0 bases at V and 3 bases at J, with 15 bases between. CDR3 sequence: CASSQDFGGYSYNEQFF. For the CDR3, the DNA is TGCGCCAGCAGCCAAGATTTCGGCGGGTATAGCTACAATGAGCAGTTCTTC.

CDR3 protein: CASSAGQENTEAFF. The CDR3 region has the DNA TGTGCCAGCAGTGCTGGACAGGAGAACACTGAAGCTTTCTTT. The chain carries TRBV6-1 and TRBJ1-1; 7 bases agree with TRBD1. Germline V gene data show CDR1 as MNHNS and CDR2 as SASEGT. The V and J ends lost 4 bases and 1 base, in that order; junction bases with no gene match: 3. This CDR3 is built from 14 residues.

This clone was seen more than once but under ten times. This rearrangement joins TRBV11-2 to TRBJ1-5, with 7 positions matching TRBD1. V trimming: 4 bases; J trimming: 6 bases; junction bases outside the gene matches: 6. Germline CDR1 and CDR2: SGHAT and FQNNGV. The CDR3 loop spans 14 amino acids. CDR3 residues: CASSYDRAGQPQHF. The CDR3 nucleotides are TGTGCCAGCAGCTATGACAGGGCGGGTCAGCCCCAGCATTTT. The full variable domain, completed using reference TRBV11-2 and TRBJ1-5, is EAGVAQSPRYKIIEKRQSVAFWCNPISGHATLYWYQQILGQGPKLLIQFQNNGVVDDSQLPKDRFSAERLKGVDSTLKIQPAKLEDSAVYLCASSYDRAGQPQHFGDGTRLSIL.

The rearrangement links TRBV28 to TRBJ2-3; D unclear. The CDR3 spans 14 residues. V lost 3 bases, J lost 2 bases, and 9 bases lay in between. CDR1 and CDR2 (germline): MDHEN, SYDVKM. For the CDR3, the DNA is TGTGCCAGCAGTTTTTCAGCCGTCACAGATACGCAGTATTTT. It yields the protein CASSFSAVTDTQYF.